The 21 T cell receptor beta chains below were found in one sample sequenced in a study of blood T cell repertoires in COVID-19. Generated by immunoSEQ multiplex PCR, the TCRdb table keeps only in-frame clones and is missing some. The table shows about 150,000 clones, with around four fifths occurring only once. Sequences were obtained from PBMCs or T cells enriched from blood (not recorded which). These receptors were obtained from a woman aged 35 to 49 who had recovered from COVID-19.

The CDR3 protein is CASTIQGGTEAFF. For the CDR3, the DNA is TGTGCCAGCACCATACAGGGGGGGACTGAAGCTTTCTTT. V is TRBV27 and J is TRBJ1-1, with 8 bases matching TRBD1. Germline loops: CDR1 MNHEY, CDR2 SMNVEV (reference sequence). This CDR3 contains 13 residues. The V and J ends lost 7 bases and 5 bases, in that order; junction bases with no gene match: 6.

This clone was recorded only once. CDR3 DNA: TGTGCCAGCAGCGTAGGGGGACAGGGGAACTATGGCTACACCTTC. It translates to CASSVGGQGNYGYTF. The chain has TRBV9 and TRBJ1-2; 10 nucleotides match TRBD1. Trimming removed 0 bases from V and 2 bases from J; junction bases left unmatched: 1. The CDR3 loop spans 15 amino acids. The germline V gene encodes CDR1 SGDLS and CDR2 YYNGEE. Full variable domain (outside the CDR3, taken from reference TRBV9 and TRBJ1-2): DSGVTQTPKHLITATGQRVTLRCSPRSGDLSVYWYQQSLDQGLQFLIQYYNGEERAKGNILERFSAQQFPDLHSELNLSSLELGDSALYFCASSVGGQGNYGYTFGSGTRLTVV.

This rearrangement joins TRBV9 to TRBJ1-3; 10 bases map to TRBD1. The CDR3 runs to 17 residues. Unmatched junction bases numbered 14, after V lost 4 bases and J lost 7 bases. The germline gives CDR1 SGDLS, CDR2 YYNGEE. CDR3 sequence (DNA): TGTGCCAGCAGCACACGACAGGGGGCGAGGATTGATAACACCATATATTTT. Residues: CASSTRQGARIDNTIYF.

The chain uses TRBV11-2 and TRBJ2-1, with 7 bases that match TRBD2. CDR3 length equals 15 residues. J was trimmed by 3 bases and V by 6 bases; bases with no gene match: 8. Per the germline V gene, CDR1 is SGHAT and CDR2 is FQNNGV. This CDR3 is CASRRASGYYNEQFF. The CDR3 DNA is TGTGCCAGCAGGAGGGCTAGCGGTTACTACAATGAGCAGTTCTTC.

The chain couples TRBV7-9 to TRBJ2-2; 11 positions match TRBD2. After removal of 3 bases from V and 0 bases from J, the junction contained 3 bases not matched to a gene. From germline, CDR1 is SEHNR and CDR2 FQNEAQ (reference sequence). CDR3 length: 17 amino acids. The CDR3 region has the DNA TGTGCCAGCAGCTTTCCACTAGCGGGAGCGAACACCGGGGAGCTGTTTTTT. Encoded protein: CASSFPLAGANTGELFF.

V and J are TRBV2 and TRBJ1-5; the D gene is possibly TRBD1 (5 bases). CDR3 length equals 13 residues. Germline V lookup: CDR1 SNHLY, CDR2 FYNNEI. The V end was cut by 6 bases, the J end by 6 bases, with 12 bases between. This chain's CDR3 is CASRFAQGQPQHF. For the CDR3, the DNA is TGTGCCAGCAGATTTGCCCAGGGTCAGCCCCAGCATTTT.

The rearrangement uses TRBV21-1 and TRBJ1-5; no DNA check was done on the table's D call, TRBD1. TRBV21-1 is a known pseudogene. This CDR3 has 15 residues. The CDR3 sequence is CANTGTGTSNQPQHF. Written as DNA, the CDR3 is TGTGCCAACACGGGGACAGGGACGAGCAATCAGCCCCAGCATTTT.

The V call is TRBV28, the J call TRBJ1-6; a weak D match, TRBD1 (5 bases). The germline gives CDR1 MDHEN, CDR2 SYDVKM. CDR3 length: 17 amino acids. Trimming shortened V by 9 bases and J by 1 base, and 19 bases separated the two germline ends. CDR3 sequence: CASTPGRVGSYNSPLHF. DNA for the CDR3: TGTGCCAGTACCCCTGGCAGGGTGGGTTCCTATAATTCACCCCTCCACTTT.

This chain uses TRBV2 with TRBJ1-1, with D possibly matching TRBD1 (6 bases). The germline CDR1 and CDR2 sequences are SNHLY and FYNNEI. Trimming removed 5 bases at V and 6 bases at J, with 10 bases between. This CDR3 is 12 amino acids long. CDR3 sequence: CASSRTDAEAFF. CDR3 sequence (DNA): TGTGCCAGCAGTCGGACAGACGCTGAAGCTTTCTTT.

The CDR3 sequence is CASSPAYEQYF. In DNA form, the CDR3 reads TGTGCCAGCAGCCCAGCCTACGAGCAGTACTTC. This rearrangement joins TRBV11-2 to TRBJ2-7; D is undetermined. Germline CDR1 and CDR2: SGHAT and FQNNGV. V was trimmed by 5 bases and J by 2 bases, leaving 4 bases between them. The CDR3 contains 11 residues.

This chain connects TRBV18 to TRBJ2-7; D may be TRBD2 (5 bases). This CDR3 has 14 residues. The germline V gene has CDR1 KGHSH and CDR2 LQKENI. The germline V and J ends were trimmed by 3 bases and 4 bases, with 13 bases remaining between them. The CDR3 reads CASSPPLASYEQYF. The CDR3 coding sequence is TGTGCCAGCTCACCTCCCCTAGCTTCTTACGAGCAGTACTTC. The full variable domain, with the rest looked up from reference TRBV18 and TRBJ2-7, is NAGVMQNPRHLVRRRGQEARLRCSPMKGHSHVYWYRQLPEEGLKFMVYLQKENIIDESGMPKERFSAEFPKEGPSILRIQQVVRGDSAAYFCASSPPLASYEQYFGPGTRLTVT.

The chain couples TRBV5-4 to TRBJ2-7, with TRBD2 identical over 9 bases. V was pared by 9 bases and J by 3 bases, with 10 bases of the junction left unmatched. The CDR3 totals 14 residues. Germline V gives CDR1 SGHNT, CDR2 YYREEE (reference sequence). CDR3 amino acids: CATSGGRGGYEQYF. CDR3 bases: TGTGCCACCTCTGGCGGGAGGGGGGGCTACGAGCAGTACTTC.

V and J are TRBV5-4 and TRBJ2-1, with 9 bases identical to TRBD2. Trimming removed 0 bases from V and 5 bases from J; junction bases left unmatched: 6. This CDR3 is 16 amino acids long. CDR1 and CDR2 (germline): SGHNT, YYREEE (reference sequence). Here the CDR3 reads CASSLGGGGVDNEQFF. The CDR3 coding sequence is TGTGCCAGCAGCTTGGGTGGCGGGGGGGTTGACAATGAGCAGTTCTTC.

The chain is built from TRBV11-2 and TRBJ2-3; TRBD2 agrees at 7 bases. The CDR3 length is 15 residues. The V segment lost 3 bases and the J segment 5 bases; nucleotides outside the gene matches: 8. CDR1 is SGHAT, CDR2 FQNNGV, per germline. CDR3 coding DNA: TGTGCCAGCAGCTTTAGAGGGAGGGCAGGAGATACGCAGTATTTT. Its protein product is CASSFRGRAGDTQYF.

The CDR3 DNA reads as TGTGCCAGCAGCGCAGGGACAGGGTCCCACAATGAGCAGTTCTTC. Residues: CASSAGTGSHNEQFF. The rearrangement uses TRBV7-6 and TRBJ2-1; 9 positions agree with TRBD1. This CDR3 spans 15 amino acids. The V gene's germline CDR1 is SGHVS and CDR2 FNYEAQ. The junction had 7 bases not matched to a gene; V was cut back by 5 bases and J by 5 bases.

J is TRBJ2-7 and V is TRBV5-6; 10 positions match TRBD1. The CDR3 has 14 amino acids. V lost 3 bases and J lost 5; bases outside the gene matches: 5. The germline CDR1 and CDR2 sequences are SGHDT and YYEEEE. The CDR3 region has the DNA TGTGCCAGCAGCTCCGGGACAGGGGTCCACGAGCAGTACTTC. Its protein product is CASSSGTGVHEQYF.

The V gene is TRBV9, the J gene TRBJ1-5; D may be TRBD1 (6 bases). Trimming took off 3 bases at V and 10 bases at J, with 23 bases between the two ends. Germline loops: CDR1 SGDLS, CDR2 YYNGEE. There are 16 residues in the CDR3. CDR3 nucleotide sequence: TGTGCCAGCAGCGAGGGGGTGGGCGATGGCCTTGAACCCCAGCATTTT. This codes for CASSEGVGDGLEPQHF.

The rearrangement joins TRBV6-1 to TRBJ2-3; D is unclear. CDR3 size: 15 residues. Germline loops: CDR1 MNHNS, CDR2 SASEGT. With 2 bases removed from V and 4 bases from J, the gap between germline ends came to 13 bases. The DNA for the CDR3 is TGTGCCAGCAGTGAACAGGATTATCTTGCAGATACGCAGTATTTT. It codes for CASSEQDYLADTQYF.

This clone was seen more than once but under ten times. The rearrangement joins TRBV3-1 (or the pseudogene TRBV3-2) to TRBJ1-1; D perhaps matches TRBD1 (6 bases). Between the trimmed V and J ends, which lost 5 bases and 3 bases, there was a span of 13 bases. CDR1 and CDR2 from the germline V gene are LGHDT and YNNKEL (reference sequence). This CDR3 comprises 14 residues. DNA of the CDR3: TGTGCCAGCAGCAAACAGGGAGGGGACACTGAAGCTTTCTTT. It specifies CASSKQGGDTEAFF.

The CDR3 protein is CASSPDRGRDYGYTF. The CDR3 DNA reads as TGTGCCAGCAGTCCCGATAGGGGGCGAGACTATGGCTACACCTTC. J is TRBJ1-2 and V is TRBV6-5; 7 bases agree with TRBD1. The CDR3 is 15 residues long. V was clipped by 5 bases and J by 3 bases; unmatched bases: 9. Looked up from germline, CDR1 is MNHEY and CDR2 is SVGAGI.

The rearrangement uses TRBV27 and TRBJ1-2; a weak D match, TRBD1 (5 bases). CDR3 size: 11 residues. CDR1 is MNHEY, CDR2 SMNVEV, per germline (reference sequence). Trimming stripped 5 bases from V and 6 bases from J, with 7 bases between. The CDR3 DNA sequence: TGTGCCAGCAGTCAGGGTGATGGCTACACCTTC. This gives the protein CASSQGDGYTF.